This T cell receptor beta chain was sequenced during a study of human T cells and chemical hapten exposure. Trimming left V 2 bases short and J 1 base short, with 11 bases between. Germline CDR1 is SGHAT and CDR2 is FQNNGV. This CDR3 region has 15 residues. Unique molecular identifiers were linked by the library to individual cDNA molecules. Original processing notes: Counting gave a median of 95,638 TCRs per sample, with values ranging from 23,224 to 690,600. TCRdb redid the calling of the RACE reads with MiXCR, one entry per CDR3 protein. The V and J calls reflect TCRdb's pipeline rather than the authors' work. The table includes a few hundred thousand distinct CDR3 sequences, approximately 4.4% detected once. Documented time point: patch test 1, 2 weeks after DPC sensitization. Treatment defined: therapeutic diphenylcyclopropenone sensitization with weekly scalp DPC. Blood draws came before every patch-test application.

The source of this sequence is a woman aged 45 to 65 with alopecia areata. Some clones in this sample may be carry-over from other donors' samples. The rearrangement uses TRBV11-2 and TRBJ2-5; D remains unclear. The sample consisted of whole blood, taken in connection with sensitization to the hapten diphenylcyclopropenone (DPC). The CDR3 sequence: CASSLFTASQETQYF. As DNA, the CDR3 is TGTGCCAGCAGCTTATTTACCGCGTCCCAAGAGACCCAGTACTTC.